This entry describes one T cell receptor beta chain. The antigen is unknown. PCR involved 60 Vbeta and 13 Jbeta primers. Here immunoSEQ multiplex PCR was the method, and the copy in TCRdb shows in-frame clones only, minus some. The sample carries some 120,000 clones, roughly 80% recorded once. The CDR3 loop spans 11 amino acids. Germline V lookup: CDR1 SGHTA, CDR2 FQGNSA. The germline V and J ends were trimmed by 1 base and 14 bases, with 11 bases remaining between them. The data are from a study of cytomegalovirus exposure and HLA in healthy donors. About the study: Early on, a data release was issued that held 80 million or so unique TCRs from HLA-typed donors. Study-wide points: In a later analysis, CMV-associated beta chains were mostly HLA-associated, it appeared.

The TCR was taken from a man between 25 and 39 years old in good health and CMV-seronegative. The sequenced sample was PBMCs. V gene TRBV7-2 combines with J gene TRBJ1-2, with TRBD1 as a possible D gene (5 bases). CDR3 DNA: TGTGCCAGCAGCTTAGGGGGGGAGCGGACCTTC. Translation: CASSLGGERTF.